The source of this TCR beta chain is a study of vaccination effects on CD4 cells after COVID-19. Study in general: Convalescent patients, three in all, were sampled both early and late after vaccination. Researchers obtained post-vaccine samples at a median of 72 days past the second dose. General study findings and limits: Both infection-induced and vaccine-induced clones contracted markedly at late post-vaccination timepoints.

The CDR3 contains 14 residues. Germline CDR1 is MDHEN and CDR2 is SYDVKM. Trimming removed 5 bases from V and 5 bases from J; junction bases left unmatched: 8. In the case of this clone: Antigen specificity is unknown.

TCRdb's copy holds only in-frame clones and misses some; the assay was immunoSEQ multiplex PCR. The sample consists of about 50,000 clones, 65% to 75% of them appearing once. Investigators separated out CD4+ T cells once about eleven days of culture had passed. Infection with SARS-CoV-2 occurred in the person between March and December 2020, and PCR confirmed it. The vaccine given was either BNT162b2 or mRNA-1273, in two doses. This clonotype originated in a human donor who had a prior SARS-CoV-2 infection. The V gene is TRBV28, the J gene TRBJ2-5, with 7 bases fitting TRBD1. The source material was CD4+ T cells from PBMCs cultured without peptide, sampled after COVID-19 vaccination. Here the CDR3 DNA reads TGTGCCAGCAGTCCCCGGACAGGTTCGGAGACCCAGTACTTC. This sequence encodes CASSPRTGSETQYF.